A selection of T cell receptor beta chains follows, all from one sample in a study. TCRdb fed the RT-PCR reads into MiXCR, producing one record per CDR3 protein. The data contain about 680,000 distinct CDR3 sequences, around 14% of them singletons. Material for sequencing was memory CD4+ T cells from blood. These receptor sequences come from a female donor in good health, serving as a healthy control. CDR3s include the opening cysteine and the closing phenylalanine or tryptophan. Each record gives: J gene, D gene, clone size, V gene, CDR3 DNA, CDR3 protein. A D gene is named only where the DNA matches it firmly. Clone size is not always given. Where it is, it says once, few, many or a class for expanded clones.

TRBJ1-5 NA few TRBV6-1 TGTGCCAGCCTATTTCTGTTCGGGTCCTCCAATCAGCCCCAGCATTTT CASLFLFGSSNQPQHF
TRBJ2-7 NA many TRBV20-1 TGCAGTGCTAGAGTGTCCTTGGGGGCCCACGAGCAGTACTTC CSARVSLGAHEQYF
TRBJ1-3 NA few TRBV18 TGTGCCAGCTCACCAGAACAGGGCCGATACTCTGGAAACACCATATATTTT CASSPEQGRYSGNTIYF
TRBJ1-5 TRBD1 NA TRBV15 TGTGCCACCAGCAGAGATCCAGGGGGCGGTCAGCCCCAGCATTTT CATSRDPGGGQPQHF
TRBJ2-3 NA NA TRBV20-1 TGCAGTGCTAGAGCCCACGGGTCCACAGATACGCAGTATTTT CSARAHGSTDTQYF
TRBJ2-5 TRBD1 NA TRBV5-1 TGCGCCAGCGGGAAGGGGGCTGGGCAAGAGACCCAGTACTTC CASGKGAGQETQYF
TRBJ2-7 NA NA TRBV12-3/TRBV12-4 TGTGCCAGCAGTTTAGGAGCAGAGTTCTACGAGCAGTACTTC CASSLGAEFYEQYF
TRBJ2-6 NA NA TRBV18 TGTGCCAGCTCACCAGATATGAACTCTGGGGCCAACGTCCTGACTTTC CASSPDMNSGANVLTF
TRBJ1-1 NA few TRBV5-5 TGTGCCAGCAGCCAAAGGGGGGGCTTCTTGAACACTGAAGCTTTCTTT CASSQRGGFLNTEAFF
TRBJ2-3 TRBD2 many TRBV29-1 TGCAGCGTTCGGGGGCGGGAGGCGGGCCCATTCGGAAATACGCAGTATTTT CSVRGREAGPFGNTQYF
TRBJ2-4 NA NA TRBV30 TGTGCCTGGAGTGTATTGGGGACAAACATTCAGTACTTC CAWSVLGTNIQYF
TRBJ2-3 TRBD2 NA TRBV20-1 TGCAGTGCCGGGACTAGCAGATCTAGCACAGATACGCAGTATTTT CSAGTSRSSTDTQYF
TRBJ2-1 NA few TRBV24-1 TGTGCCACCAGTGATCCAGAACTAAATGAGCAGTTCTTC CATSDPELNEQFF
TRBJ2-7 TRBD1 NA TRBV4-3 TGCGCCAGCAGCCAAGCAGGAGGGGACAGGGGGCGCGAGCAGTACTTC CASSQAGGDRGREQYF
TRBJ1-2 NA few TRBV28 TGTGCCAGCAGTTTGGTAATCAGGGGAGGTGGCTACACCTTC CASSLVIRGGGYTF
TRBJ1-5 TRBD1 NA TRBV27 TGTGCCAGCAGTGCACGACAGGGTAGCAATCAGCCCCAGCATTTT CASSARQGSNQPQHF
TRBJ2-1 NA NA TRBV7-9 TGTGTCAGCAGCTTAGGAGGGGGGTCATCCTACAATGAGCAGTTCTTC CVSSLGGGSSYNEQFF
TRBJ1-2 TRBD1 few TRBV5-6 TGTGCCAGCAGCTCAAATGGACAGGGCAGAGATGGCTACACCTTC CASSSNGQGRDGYTF
TRBJ2-5 TRBD1 many TRBV5-1 TGTGCCAGCAGCTTGGCAGGACAGGGGGCAGGGGAGACCCAGTACTTC CASSLAGQGAGETQYF
TRBJ1-2 NA NA TRBV20-1 TGCAGTGCTAGAGATCAGGGTAGAACGGTCTATGGCTACACCTTC CSARDQGRTVYGYTF
TRBJ2-1 NA NA TRBV12-3/TRBV12-4 TGTGCCAGCAGTTCCGTCCGGGATGAGCAGTTCTTC CASSSVRDEQFF
TRBJ1-1 TRBD1 few TRBV10-3 TGTGCCACCTCTCCAGGGGGCACGGACACTGAAGCTTTCTTT CATSPGGTDTEAFF
TRBJ1-2 NA NA TRBV3-1 TGTGCCAGCAGCCACGGGGGGCCTGGCTACACCTTC CASSHGGPGYTF
TRBJ1-2 NA few TRBV18 TGTGCCAGCTCACCCGGACTAAAGGGGGGCGCGGATGGCTACACCTTC CASSPGLKGGADGYTF
TRBJ1-1 TRBD1 few TRBV7-3 TGTGCCAGCGGGTACACAGGGGTGACTGAAGCTTTCTTT CASGYTGVTEAFF
TRBJ1-3 NA few TRBV27 TGTGCCAGCAGTTCCCTCACGGGGGGACCATCTGGAAACACCATATATTTT CASSSLTGGPSGNTIYF
TRBJ1-4 NA NA TRBV5-6 TGTGCCAGCAGCTCGGGCCCTTATACTAATGAAAAACTGTTTTTT CASSSGPYTNEKLFF
TRBJ2-1 TRBD2 many TRBV28 TGTGCCACCGTCGGGACTAGCGATGGGCAGCAGTTCTTC CATVGTSDGQQFF
TRBJ2-3 TRBD2 many TRBV20-1 TGCAGTGCTGGCGGGAGGATCCCAGATACGCAGTATTTT CSAGGRIPDTQYF
TRBJ1-5 NA NA TRBV28 TGTGCCAGCAACGGGGATGTGTATCAGCCCCAGCATTTT CASNGDVYQPQHF
TRBJ2-1 NA many TRBV7-2 TGTGCCAGCAGCTTAGGGAAGTTCTTC CASSLGKFF
TRBJ2-3 NA few TRBV30 TGTGCCTGGAGTGAGCAGGCAGATACGCAGTATTTT CAWSEQADTQYF
TRBJ1-1 NA many TRBV12-3/TRBV12-4 TGTGCCAGCAGTTTAAACGGGTACACTGAAGCTTTCTTT CASSLNGYTEAFF
TRBJ1-1 NA many TRBV12-3/TRBV12-4 TGTGCCAGCAGTTGGCGACGGGAGATGAACACTGAAGCTTTCTTT CASSWRREMNTEAFF
TRBJ1-5 TRBD1 NA TRBV7-2 TGTGCCAGCGGGACAGACACAAATCAGCCCCAGCATTTT CASGTDTNQPQHF